Sequencing of this TCR beta chain was carried out in a study of T cells in Graves' hyperthyroidism and ophthalmopathy. Amplification yielded TCR beta CDR3 regions, with RNA transcripts as the source. TCR CDR3 underwent first-round RT-PCR with the HTBI primer set. TCRdb reprocessed the multiplex PCR reads via MiXCR and lists one record per CDR3 protein. The sample shows around 290,000 distinct CDR3 sequences, about an eighth of them seen only once. PBMCs were sourced from less than 13 ml fresh peripheral blood. CDR3 size: 14 residues. Germline V gene lookup returns CDR1 MGHRA and CDR2 YSYEKL. V lost 1 base and J lost 8, with 14 bases in between.

The TCR comes from a woman in her 30s with Graves' hyperthyroidism that later progressed to Graves' ophthalmopathy. The sample consisted of blood. The rearrangement links TRBV4-1 to TRBJ1-2; D is uncertain. The CDR3 DNA reads as TGCGCCAGCAGCCAAGTAATAGTACTGGGGGGCTACACCTTC. It specifies CASSQVIVLGGYTF.